This paragraph covers one T cell receptor (beta chain) sequence. Antigen unknown. V dropped 6 bases and J dropped 4; count of bases not matched to a gene: 11. This CDR3 comprises 15 residues. Germline V gene data show CDR1 as MNHEY and CDR2 as SMNVEV (reference sequence). Amplification used 60 Vbeta primers and 13 Jbeta primers. Libraries were prepared by immunoSEQ multiplex PCR; TCRdb keeps only in-frame clonotypes and omits some of them. The table has about 110,000 clones, under 90% seen once. The data were obtained in a study of cytomegalovirus exposure and HLA in healthy donors. Broader study findings: The majority of CMV-associated TCR beta chains were reported as apparently HLA-restricted in a later analysis. In vitro data verified a few CMV-associated chains as specific for CMV antigens.

Sequenced material: PBMCs. This receptor was identified in a woman between 25 and 40 years old in good health and CMV-seronegative. The chain has TRBV27 and TRBJ1-1; 7 bases align to TRBD1. For the CDR3, the DNA is TGTGCCAGCAGAGCAGACAGGGCAAGGGTCACTGAAGCTTTCTTT. Residues: CASRADRARVTEAFF.